This T cell receptor beta chain was captured by sequencing in a study of molecular identifiers for immune sequencing clone quantification. Study results and caveats: Should identical TCR molecules share a barcode, the sizes of highly expanded clones could be underestimated.

The CDR3 consists of 15 residues. Germline V gene lookup returns CDR1 LNHDA and CDR2 SQIVND (reference sequence). The ends were cut back, 3 bases at V and 8 bases at J, with 17 bases in the middle. Previously described methods and listed TCR primers produced bulk TCR libraries. Via MiXCR, TCRdb re-called the PCR reads, giving one row per CDR3 protein. This sample carries about 640,000 distinct CDR3 sequences, less than 20% of them seen once, and the ten largest clones take 0.85%. Based on a CD8+CD4-CCR7+CD45RA+ profile, naive CD8 T cells were sorted. This clonotype was observed a handful of times. The target antigen is unknown.

The receptor's source is a human donor in good health. Some libraries in this study had Jurkat cell RNA spiked in. V usage is TRBV19 and J usage is TRBJ2-1, with D uncertain. The sample comprised naive CD8+ T cells from blood, with Jurkat cell RNA spiked in. Indicated subset: FACS-sorted CD8+CD4-CCR7+CD45RA+ naive T cells. CDR3 bases: TGTGCCAGTAGTATCGATAGCTCTGCCCGCGATGAGCAGTTCTTC. This translates into CASSIDSSARDEQFF.